These 26 T cell receptor beta chains were all obtained from the same sample, sequenced in a study of blood T cell repertoires in COVID-19. The data were produced by immunoSEQ multiplex PCR, yet TCRdb's version contains in-frame clones alone and is incomplete. The sample has about 200,000 clones, approximately 84% seen once. Material for sequencing was peripheral blood. The receptors shown here come from a human donor with acute or convalescent COVID-19. The donor label of this sample is uncertain.

The chain links TRBV7-2 to TRBJ2-1, with 7 positions matching TRBD2. V was clipped by 5 bases and J by 7 bases; unmatched bases: 11. Germline CDR1 is SGHTA and CDR2 is FQGNSA. This CDR3 spans 15 amino acids. The CDR3 sequence is CASSPFAGVGNEQFF. CDR3 DNA sequence: TGTGCCAGCAGCCCTTTCGCGGGAGTCGGGAATGAGCAGTTCTTC.

V and J are TRBV18 and TRBJ1-1; a possible D gene is TRBD1 (6 bases). This CDR3 is built from 14 residues. Per the germline V gene, CDR1 is KGHSH and CDR2 is LQKENI. V was trimmed by 4 bases and J by 1 base, leaving 10 bases between them. The CDR3 coding sequence is TGTGCCAGCTCACGACTGGGGGCGAACACTGAAGCTTTCTTT. Protein product: CASSRLGANTEAFF.

The V call is TRBV6-6, the J call TRBJ2-3, with TRBD2 matching 8 bases. Unmatched junction bases numbered 11, after V lost 5 bases and J lost 7 bases. Germline V gene sequence: CDR1 MNHNY, CDR2 SVGAGI (reference sequence). The CDR3 runs to 15 residues. CDR3 in amino acids: CASSTGTSPLNTQYF. The CDR3 DNA is TGTGCCAGCAGTACCGGGACTAGTCCTTTGAATACGCAGTATTTT.

V gene TRBV25-1 combines with J gene TRBJ2-1; 8 bases map to TRBD2. The CDR3 totals 14 residues. Germline V gene lookup returns CDR1 MGHDK and CDR2 SYGVNS. The V and J ends lost 2 bases and 15 bases, in that order; junction bases with no gene match: 12. CDR3 protein: CASSEPRTSPGLFF. The DNA for the CDR3 is TGTGCCAGCAGTGAACCCAGGACTAGCCCGGGACTGTTCTTC. Full variable domain (rest looked up from reference TRBV25-1 and TRBJ2-1): EADIYQTPRYLVIGTGKKITLECSQTMGHDKMYWYQQDPGMELHLIHYSYGVNSTEKGDLSSESTVSRIRTEHFPLTLESARPSHTSQYLCASSEPRTSPGLFFGPGTRLTVL.

The J gene is TRBJ1-1, the V gene TRBV19; TRBD1 is a possible D gene (5 bases). The germline V and J ends were trimmed by 3 bases and 3 bases, with 11 bases remaining between them. The CDR3 is 14 residues long. Per the germline V gene, CDR1 is LNHDA and CDR2 is SQIVND (reference sequence). CDR3 in amino acids: CASSIQGADTEAFF. For the CDR3, the DNA is TGTGCCAGTAGTATCCAGGGCGCGGACACTGAAGCTTTCTTT.

The chain couples TRBV7-9 to TRBJ2-1, with 11 bases that match TRBD2. J lost 7 bases, V lost 3 bases, and 5 bases had no gene match. The CDR3 is made up of 15 amino acids. Germline CDR1 reads SEHNR; CDR2 reads FQNEAQ (reference sequence). In DNA, the CDR3 is TGTGCCAGCAGCTTTAGCGGGAGGGCCCGAAATGAGCAGTTCTTC. This encodes CASSFSGRARNEQFF. Variable domain in full (rest from reference TRBV7-9 and TRBJ2-1): DTGVSQNPRHKITKRGQNVTFRCDPISEHNRLYWYRQTLGQGPEFLTYFQNEAQLEKSRLLSDRFSAERPKGSFSTLEIQRTEQGDSAMYLCASSFSGRARNEQFFGPGTRLTVL.

The DNA for the CDR3 is TGTGCCAGCAGTTATGAAATGGGGGACAAACCCTACGAGCAGTACTTC. Translated: CASSYEMGDKPYEQYF. The genes are TRBV6-5 and TRBJ2-7; D possibly corresponds to TRBD1 (6 bases). The CDR3 length is 16 residues. V dropped 3 bases and J dropped 2 bases, with 17 bases sitting between them. Germline CDR1 MNHEY, CDR2 SVGAGI.

The chain joins TRBV5-6 to TRBJ2-2; 7 bases line up with TRBD1. This CDR3 spans 15 amino acids. Germline-derived CDR1 and CDR2 are SGHDT and YYEEEE. Trimming at V came to 10 bases and at J to 1 base, leaving 10 bases not matched to a gene. DNA for the CDR3: TGTGCCTCCACTAGGTACAGGGGGAACACCGGGGAGCTGTTTTTT. Translating gives CASTRYRGNTGELFF. The whole variable domain, filled in from reference TRBV5-6 and TRBJ2-2, reads DAGVTQSPTHLIKTRGQQVTLRCSPKSGHDTVSWYQQALGQGPQFIFQYYEEEERQRGNFPDRFSGHQFPNYSSELNVNALLLGDSALYLCASTRYRGNTGELFFGEGSRLTVL.

This clone has a handful of counts. Compared with germline, one end of the junction differs, possibly owing to a read error. The chain employs TRBV3-1 (or the pseudogene TRBV3-2) and TRBJ2-1, with 8 bases that match TRBD1. This CDR3 comprises 17 residues. Germline V CDR1 and CDR2: LGHDT, YNNKEL (reference sequence). The CDR3 coding sequence is TGTGCCAGCAGCGAAGACGGCGCGCGACAGGGGTACAATGAGCAGTTCTTC. This codes for CASSEDGARQGYNEQFF.

Of note for this clone: The sample contains more than one DNA sequence encoding this CDR3. The chain has TRBV11-2 and TRBJ1-1; D not resolved. CDR3 length: 14 residues. Germline lookup yields CDR1 SGHAT and CDR2 FQNNGV. V gave up 1 base and J gave up 1 base, with 7 bases separating them. CDR3 protein: CASSLGGKNTEAFF. CDR3 DNA sequence: TGTGCCAGCAGCTTAGGCGGTAAGAACACTGAAGCTTTCTTT.

This sequence joins TRBV2 and TRBJ1-1, with D possibly matching TRBD1 (5 bases). The germline gives CDR1 SNHLY, CDR2 FYNNEI. The CDR3 is 14 residues long. V shed 4 bases and J shed 3 bases, with 12 bases lying between them. The CDR3 is CASSVRVGDTEAFF. The CDR3 bases are TGTGCCAGCAGTGTCAGGGTCGGCGACACTGAAGCTTTCTTT. The full variable domain, with the rest looked up from reference TRBV2 and TRBJ1-1, is EPEVTQTPSHQVTQMGQEVILRCVPISNHLYFYWYRQILGQKVEFLVSFYNNEISEKSEIFDDQFSVERPDGSNFTLKIRSTKLEDSAMYFCASSVRVGDTEAFFGQGTRLTVV.

V is TRBV15 and J is TRBJ2-1; the match to TRBD2 covers 7 bases. The CDR3 contains 16 residues. Germline V gene lookup returns CDR1 LNHNV and CDR2 YYDKDF (reference sequence). V dropped 5 bases and J dropped 2; count of bases not matched to a gene: 9. The CDR3 region is CATSPLHGGTYNEQFF. CDR3 DNA: TGTGCCACCAGCCCCCTACACGGGGGGACCTACAATGAGCAGTTCTTC.

The chain joins TRBV5-1 to TRBJ2-3, with a possible D match to TRBD1 (6 bases). Trimming pared 2 bases from V and 2 bases from J, leaving 15 bases between. CDR3 length equals 16 residues. Germline V gives CDR1 SGHRS, CDR2 YFSETQ. The CDR3, as DNA: TGCGCCAGCAGCTTCCTCCCAGGGGCCCTCACAGATACGCAGTATTTT. Translating it yields CASSFLPGALTDTQYF.

CDR3 nucleotide sequence: TGTGCCAGCAGCTTAGCAGGAGGGAACTATGGCTACACCTTC. Translated, it gives CASSLAGGNYGYTF. The chain combines TRBV7-2 with TRBJ1-2; D is uncertain. CDR3 length: 14 amino acids. CDR1 SGHTA and CDR2 FQGNSA come from the germline V gene. Trimming pared 0 bases from V and 2 bases from J, leaving 7 bases between.

The chain couples TRBV6-5 to TRBJ2-2; 7 bases align to TRBD1. The CDR3 is 15 amino acids. Germline CDR1 reads MNHEY; CDR2 reads SVGAGI. V trimming: 6 bases; J trimming: 3 bases; junction bases outside the gene matches: 7. The CDR3 DNA sequence: TGTGCCAGCAGCTCCGGGACAGTATACACCGGGGAGCTGTTTTTT. It yields the protein CASSSGTVYTGELFF.

V gene TRBV18 combines with J gene TRBJ1-1; the match to TRBD1 covers 8 bases. J was trimmed by 5 bases and V by 3 bases; bases with no gene match: 11. The germline CDR1 and CDR2 sequences are KGHSH and LQKENI. This CDR3 contains 16 residues. CDR3 sequence (DNA): TGTGCCAGCTCACCCGTCGCAGGGGGCGCAAGGACTGAAGCTTTCTTT. Amino acids: CASSPVAGGARTEAFF.

The chain links TRBV21-1 to TRBJ1-3; the table's D call, TRBD1, was not checked against the DNA. TRBV21-1 is marked as a pseudogene. CDR3 length: 17 amino acids. CDR3 in amino acids: CARQRPGPLFSGNTIYF. The CDR3 coding sequence is TGTGCCAGACAACGCCCAGGGCCGCTGTTCTCTGGAAACACCATATATTTT.

DNA for the CDR3: TGTGCCAGCAGTTTATACGGGACAGGCCCAAGCAATCAGCCCCAGCATTTT. This encodes CASSLYGTGPSNQPQHF. The chain couples TRBV28 to TRBJ1-5, with TRBD1 identical over 8 bases. CDR3 length: 17 residues. Germline V lookup: CDR1 MDHEN, CDR2 SYDVKM. V was clipped by 1 base and J by 1 base; unmatched bases: 6.

This clone was recorded once. This chain joins TRBV4-2 and TRBJ2-7; TRBD2 agrees at 14 bases. The V and J ends lost 0 bases and 9 bases, in that order; junction bases with no gene match: 10. Germline values: CDR1 LGHNA, CDR2 YNFKEQ. CDR3 size: 17 residues. The CDR3 DNA sequence: TGTGCCAGCAGCCAAGAGATAGGGACTAGCGGGGGTTATGTGCAGTACTTC. This gives the protein CASSQEIGTSGGYVQYF.

V and J are TRBV6-1 and TRBJ2-6; 8 bases map to TRBD1. The ends lost 4 bases at V and 3 bases at J; junction bases unmatched: 17. CDR1 is MNHNS, CDR2 SASEGT, per germline. This CDR3 is 20 amino acids long. CDR3 sequence (DNA): TGTGCCAGCAGTGCCTCCCCTCCGGGACAGGTCCCGGGTGGGGCCAACGTCCTGACTTTC. Translating gives CASSASPPGQVPGGANVLTF.

The gene calls are TRBV11-3 and TRBJ1-1, with D possibly being TRBD1 (6 bases). The CDR3 extends over 13 amino acids. The V end lost 5 bases, the J end lost 5 bases, and 12 bases lay between the germline ends. From germline, CDR1 is SGHNT and CDR2 YENEEA. The CDR3 sequence is CASSPNQGTEAFF. CDR3 DNA sequence: TGTGCCAGCAGCCCGAACCAGGGGACTGAAGCTTTCTTT.

The genes are TRBV10-3 and TRBJ1-1; a weak D match, TRBD1 (6 bases). The CDR3 loop spans 13 amino acids. Trimming took 6 bases from V and 1 from J, leaving 9 bases between them. Germline loops: CDR1 ENHRY, CDR2 SYGVKD. The CDR3 loop is CAISSGQNTEAFF. CDR3 coding DNA: TGTGCCATCAGCTCGGGACAGAACACTGAAGCTTTCTTT.

The chain uses TRBV19 and TRBJ2-3; 10 nucleotides align to TRBD1. The CDR3 is 13 residues long. Germline CDR1 and CDR2: LNHDA and SQIVND (reference sequence). V shed 1 base and J 8 bases; nucleotides not matched to a gene: 0. CDR3 coding DNA: TGTGCCAGTAGTATAGGGGACAGGGGTACGCAGTATTTT. Its protein is CASSIGDRGTQYF.

The chain couples TRBV4-1 to TRBJ1-2; weak D call: TRBD1 (5 bases). Trimming removed 3 bases from V and 4 bases from J, with 18 bases in between. This CDR3 has 16 amino acids. Germline V gene lookup returns CDR1 MGHRA and CDR2 YSYEKL. DNA for the CDR3: TGCGCCAGCAGCCAGAGAGCTACAGGCGAGGCCTATGGCTACACCTTC. It encodes CASSQRATGEAYGYTF.

The chain couples TRBV5-1 to TRBJ2-3; D might be TRBD1 (6 bases). Trimming pared 4 bases from V and 3 bases from J, leaving 18 bases between. CDR1 is SGHRS, CDR2 YFSETQ, per germline. The CDR3 length is 16 residues. The CDR3 sequence is CASSLGTPGPTDTQYF. CDR3 coding DNA: TGCGCCAGCAGCCTCGGGACACCGGGACCTACAGATACGCAGTATTTT.

The rearrangement uses TRBV3-1 (or the pseudogene TRBV3-2) and TRBJ1-1; perhaps TRBD1 as D (6 bases). The germline gives CDR1 LGHDT, CDR2 YNNKEL (reference sequence). Trimming cost V 5 bases and J 0 bases, with 22 bases left between them. The CDR3 sequence is 18 residues long. Here the CDR3 DNA reads TGTGCCAGCAGCTTAGGAACTCAAAACAGGGTAATGAACACTGAAGCTTTCTTT. It yields the protein CASSLGTQNRVMNTEAFF.